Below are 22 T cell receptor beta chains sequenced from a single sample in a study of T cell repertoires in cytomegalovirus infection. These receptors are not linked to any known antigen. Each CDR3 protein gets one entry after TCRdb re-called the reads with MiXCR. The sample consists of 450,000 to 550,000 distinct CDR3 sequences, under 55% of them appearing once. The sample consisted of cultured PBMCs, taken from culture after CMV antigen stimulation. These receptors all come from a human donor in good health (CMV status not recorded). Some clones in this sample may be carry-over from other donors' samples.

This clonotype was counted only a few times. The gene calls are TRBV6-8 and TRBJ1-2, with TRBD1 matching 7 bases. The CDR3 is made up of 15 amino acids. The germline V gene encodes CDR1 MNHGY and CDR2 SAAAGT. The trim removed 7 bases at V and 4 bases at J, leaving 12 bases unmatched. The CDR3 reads CASMPNRGSGYGYTF. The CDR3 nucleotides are TGTGCCAGCATGCCGAACAGGGGATCTGGCTATGGCTACACCTTC.

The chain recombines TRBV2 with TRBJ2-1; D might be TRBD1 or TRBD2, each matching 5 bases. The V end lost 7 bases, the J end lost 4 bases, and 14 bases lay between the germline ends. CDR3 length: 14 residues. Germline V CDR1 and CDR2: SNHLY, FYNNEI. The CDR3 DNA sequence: TGTGCCAGCACCGGGACCCCACTTTACAATGAGCAGTTCTTC. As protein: CASTGTPLYNEQFF.

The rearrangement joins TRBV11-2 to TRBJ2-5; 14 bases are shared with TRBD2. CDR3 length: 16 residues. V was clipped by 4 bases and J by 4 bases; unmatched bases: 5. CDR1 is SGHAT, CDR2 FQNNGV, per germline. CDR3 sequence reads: CASSSRLAGGPETQYF. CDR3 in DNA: TGTGCCAGCAGCTCAAGACTAGCGGGAGGGCCAGAGACCCAGTACTTC.

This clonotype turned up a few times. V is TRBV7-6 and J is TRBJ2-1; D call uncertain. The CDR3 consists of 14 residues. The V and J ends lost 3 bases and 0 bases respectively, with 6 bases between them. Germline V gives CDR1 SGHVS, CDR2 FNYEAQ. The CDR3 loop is CASSFSFSYNEQFF. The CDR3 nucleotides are TGTGCCAGCAGCTTTAGCTTCTCCTACAATGAGCAGTTCTTC.

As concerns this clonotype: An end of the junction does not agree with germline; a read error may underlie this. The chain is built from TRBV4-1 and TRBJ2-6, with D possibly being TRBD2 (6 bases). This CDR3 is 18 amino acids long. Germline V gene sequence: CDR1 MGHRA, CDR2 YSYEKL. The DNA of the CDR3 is TGTGCCAGCAGCCGGAGGGCCGCTCCCGACTCTGGGGCCAACGTCCTGACTTTC. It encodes CASSRRAAPDSGANVLTF.

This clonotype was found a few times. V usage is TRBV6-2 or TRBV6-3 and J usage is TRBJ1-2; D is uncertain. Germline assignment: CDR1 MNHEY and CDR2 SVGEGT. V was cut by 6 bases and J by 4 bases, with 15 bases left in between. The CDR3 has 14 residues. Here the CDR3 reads CASSHDLVAYGYTF. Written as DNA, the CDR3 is TGTGCCAGCAGCCACGACCTTGTCGCCTATGGCTACACCTTC.

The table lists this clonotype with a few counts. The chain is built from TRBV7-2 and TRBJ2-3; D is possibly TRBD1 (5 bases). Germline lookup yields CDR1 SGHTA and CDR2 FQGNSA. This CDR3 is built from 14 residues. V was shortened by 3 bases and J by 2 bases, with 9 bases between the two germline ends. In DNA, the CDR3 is TGTGCCAGCAGCTTCGACAGATACACAGATACGCAGTATTTT. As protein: CASSFDRYTDTQYF.

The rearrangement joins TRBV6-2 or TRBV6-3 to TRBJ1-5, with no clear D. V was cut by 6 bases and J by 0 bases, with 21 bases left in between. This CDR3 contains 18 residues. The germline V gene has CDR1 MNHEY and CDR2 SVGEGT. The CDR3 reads CASRSSLISLISNQPQHF. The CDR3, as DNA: TGTGCCAGCAGGTCCAGTTTAATCTCGCTGATTAGCAATCAGCCCCAGCATTTT.

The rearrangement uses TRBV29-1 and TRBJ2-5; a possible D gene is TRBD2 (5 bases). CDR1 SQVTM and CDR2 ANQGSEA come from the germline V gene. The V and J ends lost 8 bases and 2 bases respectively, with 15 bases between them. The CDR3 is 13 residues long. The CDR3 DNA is TGCAGCCTGAGGACTGGGGAGCAAGAGACCCAGTACTTC. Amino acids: CSLRTGEQETQYF.

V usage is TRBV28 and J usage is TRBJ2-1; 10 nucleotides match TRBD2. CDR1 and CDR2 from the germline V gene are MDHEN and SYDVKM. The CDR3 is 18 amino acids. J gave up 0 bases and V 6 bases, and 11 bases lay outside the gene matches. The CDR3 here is CASSLPGLAFHSYNEQFF. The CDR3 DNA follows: TGTGCCAGCAGCCTACCGGGACTAGCGTTTCACTCCTACAATGAGCAGTTCTTC.

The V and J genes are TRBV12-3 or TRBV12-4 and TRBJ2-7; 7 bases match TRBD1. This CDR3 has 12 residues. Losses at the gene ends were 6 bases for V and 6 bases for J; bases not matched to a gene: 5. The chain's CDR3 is CASSPTGSEQYF. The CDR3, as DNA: TGTGCCAGCAGCCCGACAGGGAGCGAGCAGTACTTC.

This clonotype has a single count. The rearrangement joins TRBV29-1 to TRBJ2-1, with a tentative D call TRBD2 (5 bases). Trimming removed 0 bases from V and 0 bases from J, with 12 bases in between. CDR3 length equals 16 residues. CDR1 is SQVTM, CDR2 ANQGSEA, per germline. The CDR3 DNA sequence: TGCAGCGTTGAAGATTGGGCCGGGGACTCCTACAATGAGCAGTTCTTC. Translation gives CSVEDWAGDSYNEQFF.

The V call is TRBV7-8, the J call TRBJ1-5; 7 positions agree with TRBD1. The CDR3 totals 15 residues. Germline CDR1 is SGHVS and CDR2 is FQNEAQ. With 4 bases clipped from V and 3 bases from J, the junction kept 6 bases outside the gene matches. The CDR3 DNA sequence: TGTGCCAGCAGCTCCCGGGACAGTACCAATCAGCCCCAGCATTTT. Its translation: CASSSRDSTNQPQHF.

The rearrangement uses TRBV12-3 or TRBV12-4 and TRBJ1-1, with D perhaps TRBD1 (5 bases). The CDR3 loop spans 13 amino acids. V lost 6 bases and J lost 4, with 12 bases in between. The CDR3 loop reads CASSPNRRTEAFF. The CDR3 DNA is TGTGCCAGCAGCCCCAACAGGCGCACTGAAGCTTTCTTT.

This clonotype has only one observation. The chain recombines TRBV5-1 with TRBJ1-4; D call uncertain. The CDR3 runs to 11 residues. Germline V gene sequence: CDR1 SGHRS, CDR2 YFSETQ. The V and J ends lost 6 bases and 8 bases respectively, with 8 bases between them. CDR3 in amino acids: CASTGGEKLFF. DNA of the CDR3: TGCGCCAGCACCGGTGGGGAAAAACTGTTTTTT. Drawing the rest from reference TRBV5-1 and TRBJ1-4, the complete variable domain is KAGVTQTPRYLIKTRGQQVTLSCSPISGHRSVSWYQQTPGQGLQFLFEYFSETQRNKGNFPGRFSGRQFSNSRSEMNVSTLELGDSALYLCASTGGEKLFFGSGTQLSVL.

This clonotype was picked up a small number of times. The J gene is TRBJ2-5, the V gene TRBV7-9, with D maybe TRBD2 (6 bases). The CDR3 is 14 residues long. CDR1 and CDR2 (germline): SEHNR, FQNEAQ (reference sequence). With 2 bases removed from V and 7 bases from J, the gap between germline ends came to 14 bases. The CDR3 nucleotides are TGTGCCAGCAGCTTATCCAGACTAGGGGCGACCCAGTACTTC. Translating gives CASSLSRLGATQYF.

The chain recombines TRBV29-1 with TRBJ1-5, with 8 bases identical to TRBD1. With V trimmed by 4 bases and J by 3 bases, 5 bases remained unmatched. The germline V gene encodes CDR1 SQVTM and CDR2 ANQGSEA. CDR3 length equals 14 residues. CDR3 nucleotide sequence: TGCAGCGTTGGGGACAGGAGGGACAATCAGCCCCAGCATTTT. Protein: CSVGDRRDNQPQHF.

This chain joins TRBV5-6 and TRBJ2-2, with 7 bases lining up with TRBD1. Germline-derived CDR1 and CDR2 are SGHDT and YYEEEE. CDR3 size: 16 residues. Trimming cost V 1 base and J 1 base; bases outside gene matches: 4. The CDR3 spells CASSLLGTENTGELFF. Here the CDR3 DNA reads TGTGCCAGCAGCTTGTTAGGGACAGAGAACACCGGGGAGCTGTTTTTT.

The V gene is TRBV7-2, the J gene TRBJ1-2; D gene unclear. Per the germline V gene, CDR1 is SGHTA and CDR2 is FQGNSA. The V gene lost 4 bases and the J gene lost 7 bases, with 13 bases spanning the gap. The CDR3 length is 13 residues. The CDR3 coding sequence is TGTGCCAGCAGCTCGGAGGGTTTCGGTGGCTACACCTTC. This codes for CASSSEGFGGYTF.

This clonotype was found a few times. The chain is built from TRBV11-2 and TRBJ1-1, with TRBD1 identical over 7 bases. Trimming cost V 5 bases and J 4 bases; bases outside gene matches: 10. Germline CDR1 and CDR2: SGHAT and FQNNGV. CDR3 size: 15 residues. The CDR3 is CASSPQGQVVTEAFF. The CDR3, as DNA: TGTGCCAGCAGCCCCCAAGGACAGGTGGTCACTGAAGCTTTCTTT.

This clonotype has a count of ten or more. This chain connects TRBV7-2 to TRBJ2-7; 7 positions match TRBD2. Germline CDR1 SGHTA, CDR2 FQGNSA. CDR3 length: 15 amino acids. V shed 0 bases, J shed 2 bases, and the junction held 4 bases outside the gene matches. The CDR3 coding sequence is TGTGCCAGCAGCTTAGCGCCAGGACTAGCCTACGAGCAGTACTTC. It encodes CASSLAPGLAYEQYF.

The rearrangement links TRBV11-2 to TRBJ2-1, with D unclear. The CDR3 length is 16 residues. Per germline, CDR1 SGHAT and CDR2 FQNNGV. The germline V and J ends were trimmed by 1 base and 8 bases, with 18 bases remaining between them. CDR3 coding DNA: TGTGCCAGCAGCTTAGTGAAAGGCGGCCCAGGCGATGAGCAGTTCTTC. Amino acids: CASSLVKGGPGDEQFF.